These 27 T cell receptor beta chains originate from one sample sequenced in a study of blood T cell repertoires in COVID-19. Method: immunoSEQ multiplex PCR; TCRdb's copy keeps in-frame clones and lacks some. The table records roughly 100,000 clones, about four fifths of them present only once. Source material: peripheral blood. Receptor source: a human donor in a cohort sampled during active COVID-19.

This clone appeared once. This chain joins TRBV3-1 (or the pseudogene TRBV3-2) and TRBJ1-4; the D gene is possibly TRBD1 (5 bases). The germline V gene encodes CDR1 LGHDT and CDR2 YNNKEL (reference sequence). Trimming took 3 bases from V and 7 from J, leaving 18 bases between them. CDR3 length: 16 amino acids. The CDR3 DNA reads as TGTGCCAGCAGCCAGGACACCGGGGCCGGGAGTGAAAAACTGTTTTTT. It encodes CASSQDTGAGSEKLFF.

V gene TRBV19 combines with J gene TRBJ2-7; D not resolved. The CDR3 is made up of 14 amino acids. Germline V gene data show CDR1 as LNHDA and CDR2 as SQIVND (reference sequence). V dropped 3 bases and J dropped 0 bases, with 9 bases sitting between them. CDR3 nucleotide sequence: TGTGCCAGTAGTATGGCCGTCAGCTCCTACGAGCAGTACTTC. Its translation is CASSMAVSSYEQYF.

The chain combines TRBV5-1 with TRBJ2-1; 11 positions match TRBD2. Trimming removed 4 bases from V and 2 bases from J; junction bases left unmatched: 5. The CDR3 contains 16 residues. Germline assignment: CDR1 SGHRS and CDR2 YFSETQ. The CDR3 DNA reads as TGCGCCAGCAGCGTACAGACTAGCGGGGCCTACAATGAGCAGTTCTTC. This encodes CASSVQTSGAYNEQFF.

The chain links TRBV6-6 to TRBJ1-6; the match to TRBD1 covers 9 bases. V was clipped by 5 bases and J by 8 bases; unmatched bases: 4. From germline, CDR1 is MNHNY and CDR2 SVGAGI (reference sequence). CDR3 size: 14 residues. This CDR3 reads CASSIRDRDSPLHF. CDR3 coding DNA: TGTGCCAGCAGTATCCGGGACAGGGATTCACCCCTCCACTTT.

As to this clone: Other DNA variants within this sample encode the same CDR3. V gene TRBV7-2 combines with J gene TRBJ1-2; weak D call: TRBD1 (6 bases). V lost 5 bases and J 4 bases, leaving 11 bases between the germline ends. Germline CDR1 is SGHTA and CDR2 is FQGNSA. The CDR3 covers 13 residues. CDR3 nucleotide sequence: TGTGCCAGCAGCCGAGACAGGTCCTATGGCTACACCTTC. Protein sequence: CASSRDRSYGYTF.

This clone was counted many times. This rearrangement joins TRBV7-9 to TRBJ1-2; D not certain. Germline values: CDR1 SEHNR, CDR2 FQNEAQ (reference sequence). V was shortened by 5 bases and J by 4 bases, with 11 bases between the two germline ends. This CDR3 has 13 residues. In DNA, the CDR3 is TGTGCCAGCAGCCCGGAGGCAGGCTATGGCTACACCTTC. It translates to CASSPEAGYGYTF. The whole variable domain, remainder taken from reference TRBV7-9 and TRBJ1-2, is DTGVSQNPRHKITKRGQNVTFRCDPISEHNRLYWYRQTLGQGPEFLTYFQNEAQLEKSRLLSDRFSAERPKGSFSTLEIQRTEQGDSAMYLCASSPEAGYGYTFGSGTRLTVV.

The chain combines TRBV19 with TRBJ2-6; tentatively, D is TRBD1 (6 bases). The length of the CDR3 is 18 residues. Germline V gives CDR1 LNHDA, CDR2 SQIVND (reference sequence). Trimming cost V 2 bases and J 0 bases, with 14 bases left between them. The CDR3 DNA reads TGTGCCAGTAGTATAAACAGGGCCCCGGACTCTGGGGCCAACGTCCTGACTTTC. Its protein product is CASSINRAPDSGANVLTF.

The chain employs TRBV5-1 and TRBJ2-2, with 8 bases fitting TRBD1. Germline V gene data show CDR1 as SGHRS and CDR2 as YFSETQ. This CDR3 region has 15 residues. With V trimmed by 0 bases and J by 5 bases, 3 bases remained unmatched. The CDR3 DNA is TGCGCCAGCAGCTTGGGGCAGGGGGCGACCGGGGAGCTGTTTTTT. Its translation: CASSLGQGATGELFF.

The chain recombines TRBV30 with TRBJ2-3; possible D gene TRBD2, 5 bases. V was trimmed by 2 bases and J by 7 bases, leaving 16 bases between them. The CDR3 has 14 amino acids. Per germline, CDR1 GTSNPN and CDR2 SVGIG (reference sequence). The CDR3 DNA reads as TGTGCCTGGAGTCAGGACTCAAAGGCGTATACGCAGTATTTT. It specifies CAWSQDSKAYTQYF.

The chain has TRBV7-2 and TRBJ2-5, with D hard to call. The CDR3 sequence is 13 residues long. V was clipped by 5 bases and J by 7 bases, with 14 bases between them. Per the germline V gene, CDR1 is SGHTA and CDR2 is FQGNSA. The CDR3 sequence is CASSPRVIGTQYF. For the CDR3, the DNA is TGTGCCAGCAGCCCTCGGGTAATTGGGACCCAGTACTTC.

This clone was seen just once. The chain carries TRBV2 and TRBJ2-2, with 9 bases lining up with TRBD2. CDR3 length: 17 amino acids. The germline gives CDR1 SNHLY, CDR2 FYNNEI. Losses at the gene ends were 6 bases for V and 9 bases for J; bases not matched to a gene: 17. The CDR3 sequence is CASRAEGAGGSGRELFF. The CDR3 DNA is TGTGCCAGCAGAGCCGAAGGAGCGGGGGGTTCTGGCCGGGAGCTGTTTTTT. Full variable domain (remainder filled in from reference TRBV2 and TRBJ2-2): EPEVTQTPSHQVTQMGQEVILRCVPISNHLYFYWYRQILGQKVEFLVSFYNNEISEKSEIFDDQFSVERPDGSNFTLKIRSTKLEDSAMYFCASRAEGAGGSGRELFFGEGSRLTVL.

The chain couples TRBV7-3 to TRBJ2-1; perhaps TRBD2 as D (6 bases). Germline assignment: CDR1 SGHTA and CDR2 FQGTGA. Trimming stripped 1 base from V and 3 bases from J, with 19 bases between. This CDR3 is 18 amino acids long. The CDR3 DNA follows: TGTGCCAGCAGCTTAAGGGGGGATAGTCTCCAGGGCTACAATGAGCAGTTCTTC. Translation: CASSLRGDSLQGYNEQFF.

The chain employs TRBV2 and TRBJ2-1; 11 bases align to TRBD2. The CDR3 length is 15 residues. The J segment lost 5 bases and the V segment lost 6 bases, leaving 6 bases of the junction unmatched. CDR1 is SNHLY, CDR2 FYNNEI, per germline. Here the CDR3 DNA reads TGTGCCAGCAGGGATCTAGCGGGGGGCCACAATGAGCAGTTCTTC. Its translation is CASRDLAGGHNEQFF. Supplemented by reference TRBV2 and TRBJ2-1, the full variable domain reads EPEVTQTPSHQVTQMGQEVILRCVPISNHLYFYWYRQILGQKVEFLVSFYNNEISEKSEIFDDQFSVERPDGSNFTLKIRSTKLEDSAMYFCASRDLAGGHNEQFFGPGTRLTVL.

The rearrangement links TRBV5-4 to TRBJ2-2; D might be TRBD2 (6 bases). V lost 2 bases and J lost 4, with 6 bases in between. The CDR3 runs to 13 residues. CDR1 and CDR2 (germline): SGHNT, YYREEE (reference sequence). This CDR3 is CASSLAGTGELFF. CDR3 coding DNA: TGTGCCAGCAGCTTAGCGGGCACCGGGGAGCTGTTTTTT.

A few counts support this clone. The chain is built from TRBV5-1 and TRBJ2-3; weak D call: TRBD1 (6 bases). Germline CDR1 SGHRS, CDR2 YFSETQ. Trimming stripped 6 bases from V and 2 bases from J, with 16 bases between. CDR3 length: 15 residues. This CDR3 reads CASKERTDSTDTQYF. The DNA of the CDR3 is TGCGCCAGCAAGGAGAGGACAGACTCCACAGATACGCAGTATTTT.

The CDR3 here is CASSYAGRGRHGYTF. CDR3 sequence (DNA): TGTGCCAGCAGTTACGCGGGTAGGGGGCGGCATGGCTACACCTTC. The chain couples TRBV6-5 to TRBJ1-2; 7 bases are shared with TRBD1. The ends lost 2 bases at V and 6 bases at J; junction bases unmatched: 9. There are 15 residues in the CDR3. Per germline, CDR1 MNHEY and CDR2 SVGAGI.

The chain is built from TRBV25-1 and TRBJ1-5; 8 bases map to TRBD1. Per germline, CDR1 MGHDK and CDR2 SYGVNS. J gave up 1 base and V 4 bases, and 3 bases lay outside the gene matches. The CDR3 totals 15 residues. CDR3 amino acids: CASSGRQGSNQPQHF. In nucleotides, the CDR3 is TGTGCCAGCAGTGGAAGACAGGGGAGCAATCAGCCCCAGCATTTT.

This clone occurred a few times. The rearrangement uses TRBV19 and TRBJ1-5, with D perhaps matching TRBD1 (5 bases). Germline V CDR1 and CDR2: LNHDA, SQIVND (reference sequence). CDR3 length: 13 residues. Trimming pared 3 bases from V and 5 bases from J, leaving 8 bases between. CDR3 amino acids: CASSIRGDQPQHF. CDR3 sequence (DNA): TGTGCCAGTAGTATCCGGGGGGATCAGCCCCAGCATTTT.

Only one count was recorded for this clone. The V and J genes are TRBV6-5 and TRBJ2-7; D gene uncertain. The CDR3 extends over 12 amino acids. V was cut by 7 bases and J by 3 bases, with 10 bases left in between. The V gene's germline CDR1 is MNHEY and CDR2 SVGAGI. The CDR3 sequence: CASMLEYYEQYF. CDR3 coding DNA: TGTGCCAGCATGTTAGAATACTACGAGCAGTACTTC.

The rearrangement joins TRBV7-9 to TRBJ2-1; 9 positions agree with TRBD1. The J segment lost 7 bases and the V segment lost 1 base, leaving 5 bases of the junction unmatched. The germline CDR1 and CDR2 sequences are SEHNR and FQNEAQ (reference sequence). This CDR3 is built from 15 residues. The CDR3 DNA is TGTGCCAGCAGCTTAGGGGACAGGGTTAGGAATGAGCAGTTCTTC. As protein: CASSLGDRVRNEQFF.

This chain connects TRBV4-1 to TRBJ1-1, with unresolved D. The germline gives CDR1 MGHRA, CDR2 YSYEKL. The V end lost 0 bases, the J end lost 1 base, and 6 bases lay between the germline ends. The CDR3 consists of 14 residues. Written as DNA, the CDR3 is TGCGCCAGCAGCCAAGATGGGCGGAACACTGAAGCTTTCTTT. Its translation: CASSQDGRNTEAFF.

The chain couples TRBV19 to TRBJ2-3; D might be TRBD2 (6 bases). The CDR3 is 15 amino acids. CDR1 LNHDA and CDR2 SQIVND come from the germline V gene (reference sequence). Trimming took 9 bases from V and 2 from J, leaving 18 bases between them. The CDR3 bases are TGTGCCAGCCGGGACTCCACAAGATCCACAGATACGCAGTATTTT. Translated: CASRDSTRSTDTQYF.

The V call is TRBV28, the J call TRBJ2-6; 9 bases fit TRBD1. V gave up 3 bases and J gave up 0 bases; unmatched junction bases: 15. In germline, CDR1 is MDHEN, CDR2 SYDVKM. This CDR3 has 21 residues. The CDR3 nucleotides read TGTGCCAGCAGTTTCCCACTAGGGGTCGGGACAGGGATCTCTGGGGCCAACGTCCTGACTTTC. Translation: CASSFPLGVGTGISGANVLTF.

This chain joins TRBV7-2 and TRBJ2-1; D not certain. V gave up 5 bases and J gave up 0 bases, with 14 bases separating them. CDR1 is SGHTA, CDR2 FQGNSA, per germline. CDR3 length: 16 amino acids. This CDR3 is CASSPQRPSSYNEQFF. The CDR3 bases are TGTGCCAGCAGCCCCCAGCGTCCTAGCTCCTACAATGAGCAGTTCTTC.

Written as DNA, the CDR3 is TGTGCCAGCAGTTCCAGGGGGGTTAGACACACTGAAGCTTTCTTT. Translation gives CASSSRGVRHTEAFF. J is TRBJ1-1 and V is TRBV6-5; 7 bases line up with TRBD1. Germline CDR1 MNHEY, CDR2 SVGAGI. This CDR3 is 15 amino acids long. V lost 4 bases and J lost 3; bases outside the gene matches: 8.

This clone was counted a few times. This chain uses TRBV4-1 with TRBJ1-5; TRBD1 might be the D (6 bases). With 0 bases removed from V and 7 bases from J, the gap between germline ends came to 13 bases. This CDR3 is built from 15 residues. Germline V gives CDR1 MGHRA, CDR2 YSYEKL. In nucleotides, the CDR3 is TGCGCCAGCAGCCAAGATAGAGGGGGTTTCCAGCCCCAGCATTTT. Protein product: CASSQDRGGFQPQHF.

The CDR3 coding sequence is TGTGCCAGTAGTGACAGGGGGATCTATGGCTACACCTTC. It specifies CASSDRGIYGYTF. The chain combines TRBV19 with TRBJ1-2; 9 bases are a match to TRBD1. Unmatched junction bases numbered 2, after V lost 5 bases and J lost 4 bases. From germline, CDR1 is LNHDA and CDR2 SQIVND (reference sequence). The CDR3 is 13 amino acids. Combining the CDR3 with reference TRBV19 and TRBJ1-2 gives the whole variable domain DGGITQSPKYLFRKEGQNVTLSCEQNLNHDAMYWYRQDPGQGLRLIYYSQIVNDFQKGDIAEGYSVSREKKESFPLTVTSAQKNPTAFYLCASSDRGIYGYTFGSGTRLTVV.